What follows are 10 T cell receptor beta chains derived from one specimen sequenced in a study of CD8 T cells in ankylosing spondylitis. TCRdb analysed the 5' RACE reads with MiXCR anew, one entry per CDR3 protein. The repertoire holds roughly 140,000 distinct CDR3 sequences, around 45% seen once, with over 12% in the top ten. Sequencing was performed on synovial fluid, either unsorted or a sorted T cell fraction (not recorded which). These receptors all stem from a male donor with ankylosing spondylitis.

This clonotype was observed a handful of times. The chain has TRBV25-1 and TRBJ2-5, with TRBD1 matching 8 bases. V was clipped by 4 bases and J by 6 bases; unmatched bases: 10. The germline CDR1 and CDR2 sequences are MGHDK and SYGVNS. This CDR3 is built from 15 residues. The CDR3 region is CASSASDRDQQTQYF. The CDR3 nucleotides read TGTGCCAGCAGTGCCTCGGACAGGGATCAACAGACCCAGTACTTC.

The genes are TRBV25-1 and TRBJ1-1; no clear D. V was pared by 0 bases and J by 1 base, with 9 bases between. The germline V gene encodes CDR1 MGHDK and CDR2 SYGVNS. The CDR3 extends over 15 amino acids. This CDR3 is CASSEYGVPNTEAFF. CDR3 bases: TGTGCCAGCAGTGAATATGGGGTTCCGAACACTGAAGCTTTCTTT.

This clonotype was seen only a few times. J is TRBJ2-3 and V is TRBV20-1; D gene ambiguous. In germline, CDR1 is DFQATT, CDR2 SNEGSKA (reference sequence). The CDR3 has 12 residues. Between the trimmed V and J ends, which lost 5 bases and 5 bases, there was a span of 11 bases. The CDR3 DNA reads TGCAGTGCTGGCCGCAGTTTAGATACGCAGTATTTT. Protein sequence: CSAGRSLDTQYF.

The chain uses TRBV12-3 or TRBV12-4 and TRBJ1-2, with 10 bases aligning to TRBD1. This CDR3 has 15 amino acids. Germline trimming cut 3 bases from V and 3 bases from J; bases unmatched to any gene: 4. CDR3 nucleotide sequence: TGTGCCAGCAGTTTTTGGGACAGGGGATACTATGGCTACACCTTC. Protein: CASSFWDRGYYGYTF.

The genes are TRBV5-5 and TRBJ1-3; a weak D match, TRBD1 (6 bases). CDR1 is SGHKS and CDR2 is YYEKEE in the germline V gene (reference sequence). V was shortened by 2 bases and J by 0 bases, with 9 bases between the two germline ends. The CDR3 covers 15 residues. The DNA for the CDR3 is TGTGCCAGCAGCTTTTGGGGGCACTCTGGAAACACCATATATTTT. Residues: CASSFWGHSGNTIYF. Filled out from reference TRBV5-5 and TRBJ1-3, the complete variable domain reads DAGVTQSPTHLIKTRGQQVTLRCSPISGHKSVSWYQQVLGQGPQFIFQYYEKEERGRGNFPDRFSARQFPNYSSELNVNALLLGDSALYLCASSFWGHSGNTIYFGEGSWLTVV.

The chain is built from TRBV7-2 and TRBJ1-1; 7 bases align to TRBD1. V lost 5 bases, J lost 5 bases, and 5 bases stayed unmatched. The CDR3 is 13 amino acids. Per the germline V gene, CDR1 is SGHTA and CDR2 is FQGNSA. Written as DNA, the CDR3 is TGTGCCAGCAGCGCCTACAGGGGAACTGAAGCTTTCTTT. It specifies CASSAYRGTEAFF.

This sequence joins TRBV12-5 and TRBJ2-3; the D gene could be TRBD1 or TRBD2 (6 bases each). V dropped 5 bases and J dropped 2 bases, with 17 bases sitting between them. CDR3 size: 16 residues. Per the germline V gene, CDR1 is LGHNT and CDR2 is FRNRAP. CDR3 sequence reads: CASGQMQGGYTDTQYF. The CDR3 region has the DNA TGTGCTAGTGGTCAAATGCAAGGGGGGTACACAGATACGCAGTATTTT.

The V and J genes are TRBV11-3 and TRBJ2-2, with 11 bases matching TRBD2. Germline assignment: CDR1 SGHNT and CDR2 YENEEA. This CDR3 has 17 residues. J gave up 3 bases and V 5 bases, and 8 bases lay outside the gene matches. CDR3 region: CASSQSSGRAYTGELFF. The CDR3 DNA follows: TGTGCCAGCAGCCAGAGTAGCGGGAGGGCCTACACCGGGGAGCTGTTTTTT. The complete variable domain, with remaining parts taken from reference TRBV11-3 and TRBJ2-2, reads EAGVVQSPRYKIIEKKQPVAFWCNPISGHNTLYWYLQNLGQGPELLIRYENEEAVDDSQLPKDRFSAERLKGVDSTLKIQPAELGDSAVYLCASSQSSGRAYTGELFFGEGSRLTVL.

This clonotype was picked up a small number of times. CDR3 DNA: TGTGCCATCAGTGAGTGGAGAGCAGGGTTGAACACTGAAGCTTTCTTT. Translating it yields CAISEWRAGLNTEAFF. The V and J genes are TRBV10-3 and TRBJ1-1; D may be TRBD1 (5 bases). This CDR3 has 16 amino acids. The germline gives CDR1 ENHRY, CDR2 SYGVKD. The V end was cut by 1 base, the J end by 0 bases, with 12 bases between.

In this sample, this clonotype turned up once. The chain recombines TRBV12-3 or TRBV12-4 with TRBJ1-1; D is perhaps TRBD1 (6 bases). V dropped 3 bases and J dropped 0 bases, with 8 bases sitting between them. The length of the CDR3 is 14 residues. As DNA, the CDR3 is TGTGCCAGCAGTTTTTCAGGGGTGAACACTGAAGCTTTCTTT. Amino acids: CASSFSGVNTEAFF.